Below are 28 T cell receptor beta chains sequenced from a single sample in a study of T-cell reconstitution after alpha-beta-depleted transplantation in children. Unique molecular identifiers were incorporated during preparation of the TCRbeta library. TCRdb itself ran the PCR reads through MiXCR, one entry per CDR3 protein. This table has roughly 500,000 distinct CDR3 sequences, roughly 33% appearing once. The sample here was PBMCs from the stem cell graft donor, taken from the stem cell graft. Receptors originate from a human donor who donated a stem cell graft to a child with aplastic anemia.

This clonotype has only one observation. The chain carries TRBV19 and TRBJ1-2; D might be TRBD1 (5 bases). From germline, CDR1 is LNHDA and CDR2 SQIVND (reference sequence). V shed 5 bases and J shed 4 bases, with 17 bases lying between them. The CDR3 has 15 amino acids. Written as DNA, the CDR3 is TGTGCCAGTAGTTTGGCAGGGCAGCGCGGCTATGGCTACACCTTC. Its translation: CASSLAGQRGYGYTF.

The CDR3 region is CASSYSYRADTGELFF. DNA for the CDR3: TGTGCCAGCAGTTACTCTTACAGGGCGGACACCGGGGAGCTGTTTTTT. The rearrangement uses TRBV6-5 and TRBJ2-2; TRBD1 might be the D (6 bases). Per the germline V gene, CDR1 is MNHEY and CDR2 is SVGAGI. This CDR3 has 16 amino acids. Trimming cost V 0 bases and J 3 bases, with 11 bases left between them.

This clonotype was recorded a few times. The chain links TRBV28 to TRBJ2-3, with a weak D call TRBD1 (6 bases). V was pared by 6 bases and J by 5 bases, with 24 bases between. The V gene's germline CDR1 is MDHEN and CDR2 SYDVKM. CDR3 length equals 17 residues. The CDR3 nucleotides read TGTGCCAGCAGCCGCGCCCCACAGGGCGTTACGAAAGATACGCAGTATTTT. Protein: CASSRAPQGVTKDTQYF.

The chain recombines TRBV12-3 or TRBV12-4 with TRBJ1-5, with no clear D. Deletions cut 6 bases from V and 0 bases from J, with 12 bases between. The CDR3 is made up of 15 amino acids. CDR3 loop: CASSSVSYSNQPQHF. In DNA form, the CDR3 reads TGTGCCAGCAGCTCCGTTTCGTATAGCAATCAGCCCCAGCATTTT.

The V call is TRBV29-1, the J call TRBJ2-7; the D gene is possibly TRBD1 (5 bases). CDR1 is SQVTM, CDR2 ANQGSEA, per germline. Trimming took off 3 bases at V and 7 bases at J, with 13 bases between the two ends. The CDR3 extends over 12 amino acids. The CDR3 region has the DNA TGCAGCGTTGAGTCCAGGGTGGGGGAGCAGTACTTC. Its protein is CSVESRVGEQYF.

The chain carries TRBV20-1 and TRBJ2-5, with a possible D match to TRBD2 (6 bases). The CDR3 runs to 13 residues. Germline assignment: CDR1 DFQATT and CDR2 SNEGSKA (reference sequence). V was pared by 6 bases and J by 0 bases, with 11 bases between. The CDR3 spells CSALEGYQETQYF. The CDR3 bases are TGCAGTGCCCTGGAGGGGTACCAAGAGACCCAGTACTTC.

The gene calls are TRBV25-1 and TRBJ1-2; D may be TRBD1 (6 bases). This CDR3 region has 14 residues. Germline values: CDR1 MGHDK, CDR2 SYGVNS. The V end was cut by 4 bases, the J end by 2 bases, with 11 bases between. CDR3 bases: TGTGCCAGCAGTGTACAGGGTCGGAACTATGGCTACACCTTC. This sequence encodes CASSVQGRNYGYTF.

The rearrangement links TRBV6-2 or TRBV6-3 to TRBJ2-2; 13 bases are shared with TRBD2. Germline V gene lookup returns CDR1 MNHEY and CDR2 SVGEGT. J gave up 4 bases and V 4 bases, and 3 bases lay outside the gene matches. This CDR3 has 16 residues. The CDR3 loop reads CASSSGLAGLTGELFF. As DNA, the CDR3 is TGTGCCAGCAGTTCGGGACTAGCGGGACTCACCGGGGAGCTGTTTTTT.

This chain uses TRBV24-1 with TRBJ2-2; 13 bases are a match to TRBD2. CDR1 and CDR2 (germline): KGHDR, SFDVKD. This CDR3 contains 19 residues. V was clipped by 3 bases and J by 4 bases; unmatched bases: 10. CDR3 protein: CATSDPRTSGRGSTGELFF. The CDR3 coding sequence is TGTGCCACCAGTGATCCACGGACTAGCGGGAGAGGTAGCACCGGGGAGCTGTTTTTT.

Only a few counts were recorded for this clonotype. This chain links TRBV10-3 with TRBJ2-1, with no clear D. Trimming left V 6 bases short and J 2 bases short, with 11 bases between. Germline CDR1 is ENHRY and CDR2 is SYGVKD. This CDR3 comprises 14 residues. CDR3 in amino acids: CAISESSPYNEQFF. CDR3 nucleotide sequence: TGTGCCATCAGCGAAAGTAGCCCCTACAATGAGCAGTTCTTC.

The genes are TRBV6-2 or TRBV6-3 and TRBJ2-7, with 7 positions matching TRBD1. The length of the CDR3 is 15 residues. The junction had 5 bases not matched to a gene; V was cut back by 2 bases and J by 1 base. CDR1 is MNHEY and CDR2 is SVGEGT in the germline V gene. This CDR3 is CASSYRQGISYEQYF. The CDR3 nucleotides read TGTGCCAGCAGTTACCGACAGGGTATTTCCTACGAGCAGTACTTC.

CDR3 DNA sequence: TGCAGTGCTAGTAAGTCGGCCGACAATCAGCCCCAGCATTTT. It specifies CSASKSADNQPQHF. The chain is built from TRBV20-1 and TRBJ1-5, with D uncertain. The CDR3 runs to 14 residues. CDR1 and CDR2 from the germline V gene are DFQATT and SNEGSKA (reference sequence). Trimming took off 3 bases at V and 3 bases at J, with 12 bases between the two ends.

Only a few counts were recorded for this clonotype. The rearrangement links TRBV5-6 to TRBJ1-1, with D unclear. The V end was cut by 4 bases, the J end by 4 bases, with 11 bases between. This CDR3 is 13 amino acids long. Germline V gene data show CDR1 as SGHDT and CDR2 as YYEEEE. CDR3 amino acids: CASSIGRLTEAFF. CDR3 nucleotides: TGTGCCAGCAGCATAGGACGGCTCACTGAAGCTTTCTTT.

J is TRBJ2-5 and V is TRBV9; no clear D gene. V lost 0 bases and J 6 bases, leaving 12 bases between the germline ends. The CDR3 totals 14 residues. Germline V gene sequence: CDR1 SGDLS, CDR2 YYNGEE. Written as DNA, the CDR3 is TGTGCCAGCAGCGTAGGAGGCAGTGGAAAGACCCAGTACTTC. It translates to CASSVGGSGKTQYF.

The chain carries TRBV7-2 and TRBJ2-7; 8 bases are shared with TRBD2. V gave up 5 bases and J gave up 4 bases; unmatched junction bases: 16. The CDR3 has 17 residues. Germline loops: CDR1 SGHTA, CDR2 FQGNSA. Written as DNA, the CDR3 is TGTGCCAGCAGCCCAGGGATAGCGGGACGAACCTTTTACGAGCAGTACGTC. Its translation is CASSPGIAGRTFYEQYV.

The sample holds a few counts of this clonotype. At one boundary the junction diverges from the germline segment, which might be a read error. Written as DNA, the CDR3 is TGCGCCAGCAGCCCTCAAGGCGGGAGAGAGGTCTTC. Protein sequence: CASSPQGGREVF. The V and J genes are TRBV5-1 and TRBJ2-1, with 7 bases matching TRBD2. This CDR3 has 12 residues. Germline V gene data show CDR1 as SGHRS and CDR2 as YFSETQ. Filled out from reference TRBV5-1 and TRBJ2-1, the complete variable domain reads KAGVTQTPRYLIKTRGQQVTLSCSPISGHRSVSWYQQTPGQGLQFLFEYFSETQRNKGNFPGRFSGRQFSNSRSEMNVSTLELGDSALYLCASSPQGGREVFGPGTRLTVL.

This clonotype came up a few times. This chain connects TRBV28 to TRBJ1-1; 7 bases align to TRBD1. After removal of 3 bases from V and 1 base from J, the junction contained 5 bases not matched to a gene. CDR1 MDHEN and CDR2 SYDVKM come from the germline V gene. The CDR3 contains 15 residues. The CDR3 spells CASSLARTGNTEAFF. The CDR3 nucleotides read TGTGCCAGCAGTTTGGCCAGGACAGGGAACACTGAAGCTTTCTTT.

The V gene is TRBV27, the J gene TRBJ2-1; D perhaps matches TRBD2 (5 bases). CDR1 and CDR2 (germline): MNHEY, SMNVEV (reference sequence). With 3 bases removed from V and 2 bases from J, the gap between germline ends came to 8 bases. This CDR3 has 14 residues. CDR3 DNA: TGTGCCAGCAGTTTGTTACTAGCCTACAATGAGCAGTTCTTC. Translation: CASSLLLAYNEQFF.

The chain carries TRBV25-1 and TRBJ2-6, with 10 bases aligning to TRBD1. The CDR3 spans 18 residues. Germline V gives CDR1 MGHDK, CDR2 SYGVNS. The junction had 11 bases not matched to a gene; V was cut back by 7 bases and J by 2 bases. The DNA of the CDR3 is TGTGCCAGCAAGGGAGTCCGGGACAGGGGTCCTGGGGCCAACGTCCTGACTTTC. Its protein product is CASKGVRDRGPGANVLTF.

This clonotype was seen a handful of times. The rearrangement uses TRBV27 and TRBJ2-7, with 10 bases that match TRBD1. CDR1 is MNHEY, CDR2 SMNVEV, per germline (reference sequence). V gave up 4 bases and J gave up 1 base; unmatched junction bases: 4. This CDR3 is built from 15 residues. The CDR3 nucleotides read TGTGCCAGCAGTTCGGACAGGGGGATGTCCTACGAGCAGTACGTC. It is translated as CASSSDRGMSYEQYV.

CDR3 nucleotide sequence: TGCGCCAGTTCTCCTGGTGGGGTTAAAGAGACCCAGTACTTC. Amino acids: CASSPGGVKETQYF. The chain is built from TRBV5-1 and TRBJ2-5; no definite D call. Trimming left V 8 bases short and J 3 bases short, with 17 bases between. CDR1 is SGHRS and CDR2 is YFSETQ in the germline V gene. CDR3 length: 14 residues.

The rearrangement links TRBV2 to TRBJ1-1; unclear D gene. CDR1 is SNHLY and CDR2 is FYNNEI in the germline V gene. V shed 7 bases and J shed 1 base, with 10 bases lying between them. This CDR3 has 13 amino acids. CDR3 bases: TGTGCCAGCACGAAAACAGAGAACACTGAAGCTTTCTTT. Amino acid sequence: CASTKTENTEAFF.

V gene TRBV21-1 combines with J gene TRBJ1-1. TRBV21-1 constitutes a pseudogene. The CDR3 runs to 14 residues. The CDR3 nucleotides read TGTGCCAGCAGCAGCCGCCAGGAGAGGACTGAAGCTTTCTTT. Translated, it gives CASSSRQERTEAFF.

This clonotype was found many times. The chain employs TRBV6-5 and TRBJ1-5; D uncertain. The V end lost 0 bases, the J end lost 6 bases, and 9 bases lay between the germline ends. The CDR3 covers 14 residues. From germline, CDR1 is MNHEY and CDR2 SVGAGI. Here the CDR3 reads CASSYSKVGQPQHF. CDR3 sequence (DNA): TGTGCCAGCAGTTACTCGAAGGTCGGTCAGCCCCAGCATTTT.

This chain joins TRBV5-1 and TRBJ1-1; D is uncertain. The CDR3 has 13 residues. The germline V and J ends were trimmed by 0 bases and 7 bases, with 10 bases remaining between them. The V gene's germline CDR1 is SGHRS and CDR2 YFSETQ. CDR3 coding DNA: TGCGCCAGCAGCTTGGCCCAGAAAAGTGAAGCTTTCTTT. Residues: CASSLAQKSEAFF.

The chain joins TRBV6-6 to TRBJ1-2; TRBD1 is a possible D gene (5 bases). The ends were cut back, 6 bases at V and 8 bases at J, with 16 bases in the middle. The CDR3 runs 13 residues. Per germline, CDR1 MNHNY and CDR2 SVGAGI (reference sequence). For the CDR3, the DNA is TGTGCCAGCAGACAGGACGGGCCTTGGGGCTACACCTTC. Translation gives CASRQDGPWGYTF.

This chain links TRBV29-1 with TRBJ2-3, with D unclear. This CDR3 is built from 16 residues. The germline V gene has CDR1 SQVTM and CDR2 ANQGSEA. V was clipped by 6 bases and J by 0 bases, with 19 bases between them. The CDR3 region is CSVSGAWVTSTDTQYF. The CDR3 DNA is TGCAGCGTCAGTGGCGCATGGGTTACTAGCACAGATACGCAGTATTTT.

This clonotype was recorded a few times. The DNA of the CDR3 is TGTGCCAGCAGTTTATCCGGCGGAAACTACGAGCAGTACTTC. Translated, it gives CASSLSGGNYEQYF. The V gene is TRBV28, the J gene TRBJ2-7; no reliable D call. This CDR3 has 14 residues. V lost 1 base to trimming and J lost 3 bases, with 10 bases between them. Germline values: CDR1 MDHEN, CDR2 SYDVKM.